Described below is a single T cell receptor (beta chain) sequence and its context. What it binds is unknown. The time point is: week 23, last vaccination. All doses held 300 ug of mutant IDH1 20-mer peptide, with topical imiquimod. The protocol was immunoSEQ multiplex PCR, while the TCRdb copy is restricted to in-frame clones and leaves out a portion. The sample lists some 80,000 clones; 75% to 90% were seen once. This CDR3 region has 14 residues. Germline CDR1 reads MDHEN; CDR2 reads SYDVKM. V trimming: 5 bases; J trimming: 5 bases; junction bases outside the gene matches: 7. This specimen belongs to a study of a mutant IDH1 vaccine in newly diagnosed glioma. Study-level information: Once 4-6 weeks had passed after radiotherapy alone, vaccination started, or it started with temozolomide cycles. Averaging roughly 40 years of age, treated patients were approximately 62% male and about 38% female.

The TCR comes from a woman aged 45-60 years with glioma. The sequences come from PBMCs, collected from a glioma patient whose treatment included an IDH1 peptide vaccine. The V and J genes are TRBV28 and TRBJ1-1; 8 bases line up with TRBD1. The chain's CDR3 is CASSIGQGLTEAFF. The CDR3 coding sequence is TGTGCCAGCAGTATCGGACAGGGCCTGACTGAAGCTTTCTTT.